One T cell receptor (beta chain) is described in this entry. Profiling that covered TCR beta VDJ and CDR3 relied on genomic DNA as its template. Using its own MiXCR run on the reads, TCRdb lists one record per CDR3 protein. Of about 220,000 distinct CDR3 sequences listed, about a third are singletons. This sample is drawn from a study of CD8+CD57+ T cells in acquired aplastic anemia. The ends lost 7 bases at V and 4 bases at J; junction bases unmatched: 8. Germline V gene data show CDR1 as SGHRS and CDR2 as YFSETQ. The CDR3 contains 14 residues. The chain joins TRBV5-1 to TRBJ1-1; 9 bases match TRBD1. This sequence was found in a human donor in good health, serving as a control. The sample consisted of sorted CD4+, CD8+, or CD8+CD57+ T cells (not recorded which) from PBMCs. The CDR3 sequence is CASATGGQSTEAFF. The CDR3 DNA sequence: TGCGCCAGCGCGACAGGGGGGCAGTCCACTGAAGCTTTCTTT.